The rows below give T cell receptor beta chains drawn from one sample of a study of Ad26.COV2.S vaccination and SARS-CoV-2 variants. This table comes from immunoSEQ multiplex PCR, and its TCRdb copy is limited to in-frame clones, with some not included. The table shows fewer than 400,000 clones, with about 85% occurring only once. This specimen was peripheral blood, taken in a trial of Ad26.COV2.S vaccine versus placebo. These receptors came from a person aged 18 to 59 who received the Ad26.COV2.S COVID-19 vaccine or a placebo. Both conserved end residues are part of each CDR3. The D gene is left open where the match is weak. Size is stated for part of the rows, as once, few or many counts, or as a class when the clone is expanded.

NA TRBJ1-5 NA TRBV2 CASSVRTPSNQPQHF TGTGCCAGCAGTGTCCGGACCCCTTCCAATCAGCCCCAGCATTTT
NA TRBJ2-5 TRBD2 TRBV4-1 CASSQPAGGRETQYF TGCGCCAGCAGCCAACCAGCGGGGGGGCGGGAGACCCAGTACTTC
NA TRBJ2-5 NA TRBV30 CAWSVEETQYF TGTGCCTGGAGTGTAGAGGAGACCCAGTACTTC
NA TRBJ2-5 NA TRBV7-6 CASSTGPSKVETQYF TGTGCCAGCAGCACAGGACCATCAAAGGTGGAGACCCAGTACTTC
NA TRBJ1-2 NA TRBV27 CASSKGGPLAGYTF TGTGCCAGCAGTAAAGGGGGGCCCCTTGCTGGCTACACCTTC
NA TRBJ1-1 NA TRBV29-1 CSVVAGSTNTEAFF TGCAGCGTTGTGGCAGGGAGTACGAACACTGAAGCTTTCTTT
NA TRBJ1-2 NA TRBV5-4 CASSFREAKAYGYTF TGTGCCAGCAGCTTCCGGGAGGCTAAAGCCTATGGCTACACCTTC
NA TRBJ2-7 TRBD1 TRBV7-2 CASSWAGTGGDEQYF TGTGCCAGCAGCTGGGCCGGGACAGGGGGCGACGAGCAGTACTTC
once TRBJ2-1 NA TRBV6-1 CASSEVRGAGNEQFF TGTGCCAGCAGTGAAGTGAGGGGGGCCGGCAATGAGCAGTTCTTC
many TRBJ1-4 NA TRBV5-1 CASSPYRDQQLEKLFF TGCGCCAGCAGCCCCTACCGGGACCAACAGCTTGAAAAACTGTTTTTT
NA TRBJ2-7 TRBD2 TRBV3-1/TRBV3-2 CASSPKLAGRQRYEQYF TGTGCCAGCAGCCCAAAACTAGCGGGGAGACAACGGTACGAGCAGTACTTC
NA TRBJ2-7 NA TRBV29-1 CSTRTSSYEQYF TGCAGCACCCGGACTTCTTCCTACGAGCAGTACTTC
NA TRBJ1-4 NA TRBV2 CASSGWTPSNEKLFF TGTGCCAGCAGTGGGTGGACACCCAGTAATGAAAAACTGTTTTTT
few TRBJ2-5 TRBD1 TRBV7-2 CASSVWTGYEETQYF TGTGCCAGCAGCGTATGGACAGGGTATGAAGAGACCCAGTACTTC
once TRBJ1-2 TRBD1 TRBV2 CASTRDRGFSGYTF TGTGCCAGCACCCGCGACAGGGGATTCTCGGGCTACACCTTC
NA TRBJ2-2 NA TRBV27 CASSDREGTGELFF TGTGCCAGCAGTGACAGGGAGGGAACCGGGGAGCTGTTTTTT
NA TRBJ2-3 TRBD2 TRBV5-1 CASSLGIAGASTDTQYF TGCGCCAGCAGCTTGGGGATAGCGGGGGCTAGCACAGATACGCAGTATTTT
few TRBJ2-3 TRBD2 TRBV7-2 CASSLTGLAGDTQYF TGTGCCAGCAGCTTGACTGGACTAGCGGGTGATACGCAGTATTTT
NA TRBJ2-1 NA TRBV5-8 CASSLGGLPYNEQFF TGTGCCAGCAGCTTGGGTGGACTTCCCTACAATGAGCAGTTCTTC
NA TRBJ1-1 NA TRBV21-1 CASSEAETGEAFF TGTGCCAGCAGTGAAGCGGAGACTGGCGAAGCTTTCTTT
NA TRBJ1-6 NA TRBV10-3 CAVRGRVEGNSPLHF TGTGCCGTAAGAGGAAGAGTGGAGGGGAATTCACCCCTCCACTTT
once TRBJ1-3 NA TRBV5-4 CASSLGHGNTIYF TGTGCCAGCAGCTTGGGACACGGAAACACCATATATTTT
NA TRBJ1-5 NA TRBV4-1 CASSVDLGRPRVSNQPQHF TGCGCCAGCAGCGTAGACCTGGGACGGCCACGGGTTAGCAATCAGCCCCAGCATTTT
NA TRBJ2-1 NA TRBV29-1 CSVKQGRNLGDEQFF TGCAGCGTCAAGCAGGGGCGGAACCTTGGGGATGAGCAGTTCTTC
NA TRBJ2-1 TRBD1 TRBV5-4 CASSRRDRRQYNEQFF TGTGCCAGCAGCCGCAGGGACAGGCGACAGTACAATGAGCAGTTCTTC
NA TRBJ1-5 TRBD1 TRBV2 CASSPDRESNQPQHF TGTGCCAGCAGCCCTGACAGGGAGAGCAATCAGCCCCAGCATTTT
NA TRBJ1-4 NA TRBV30 CAWSPGGGSGEKLFF TGTGCCTGGAGCCCCGGGGGGGGGAGTGGAGAAAAACTGTTTTTT
few TRBJ2-2 TRBD1 TRBV5-4 CASSLDQGANTGELFF TGTGCCAGCAGCTTGGATCAGGGGGCAAACACCGGGGAGCTGTTTTTT
NA TRBJ1-2 NA TRBV19 CASSVQGLGYTF TGTGCCAGTAGTGTACAGGGTTTAGGCTACACCTTC
NA TRBJ2-3 NA TRBV6-2/TRBV6-3 CASSQGLNTDTQYF TGTGCCAGCAGTCAAGGACTTAACACAGATACGCAGTATTTT
NA TRBJ2-1 NA TRBV4-2 CASSQAGQQPYNEQFF TGTGCCAGCAGCCAAGCGGGCCAGCAGCCCTACAATGAGCAGTTCTTC